These 11 T cell receptor beta chains were sequenced from one sample in a study of T cells in localized non-small cell lung cancer (TCRdb year 2020). The library was built by means of the immunoSEQ multiplex PCR assay. Not all clones reach the TCRdb copy of this immuneACCESS table, which keeps in-frame sequences only. Checked studies attribute under half of the gap to unresolved V genes and leave the rest unexplained. The sample records about 78,000 clones, 80% to 90% of which are singletons. Approximately 3% of the sample comes from the top ten. The sample here was peripheral blood, taken before any cancer treatment. The receptors come from a man aged 35 to 70 with stage I lung adenocarcinoma.

This clone was seen only a few times. The rearrangement uses TRBV7-9 and TRBJ1-1, with D perhaps matching TRBD1 (5 bases). Germline-derived CDR1 and CDR2 are SEHNR and FQNEAQ (reference sequence). V lost 3 bases and J lost 5, with 16 bases in between. The CDR3 runs to 15 residues. CDR3 bases: TGTGCCAGCAGCTTTAGTGAGGGGAGGGGAACTGAAGCTTTCTTT. This sequence encodes CASSFSEGRGTEAFF.

This clone was seen more than once but under ten times. This chain connects TRBV9 to TRBJ2-2; the D gene is possibly TRBD1 (5 bases). Trimming cost V 0 bases and J 1 base, with 10 bases left between them. The CDR3 spans 16 residues. Germline assignment: CDR1 SGDLS and CDR2 YYNGEE. The CDR3 loop is CASSVDGRENTGELFF. The CDR3 region has the DNA TGTGCCAGCAGCGTAGATGGCAGGGAGAACACCGGGGAGCTGTTTTTT.

This rearrangement joins TRBV18 to TRBJ1-5; 8 bases agree with TRBD1. The CDR3 contains 15 residues. The J segment lost 3 bases and the V segment lost 3 bases, leaving 4 bases of the junction unmatched. CDR1 and CDR2 (germline): KGHSH, LQKENI. CDR3 loop: CASSPSGGYNQPQHF. CDR3 nucleotides: TGTGCCAGCTCACCCTCAGGGGGCTACAATCAGCCCCAGCATTTT.

The rearrangement uses TRBV23-1 and TRBJ2-2; D might be TRBD2 (6 bases). TRBV23-1 is recorded as an ORF, its role being uncertain. The CDR3 runs 14 residues. V dropped 4 bases and J dropped 7 bases, with 13 bases sitting between them. The CDR3 nucleotides are TGCGCCAGCAGTCCTTGGTGGGGAGGCGGGGAGCTGTTTTTT. Its protein is CASSPWWGGGELFF.

The rearrangement joins TRBV4-1 to TRBJ2-4, with 7 nucleotides matching TRBD1. V was pared by 1 base and J by 0 bases, with 9 bases of the junction left unmatched. The CDR3 spans 18 residues. The germline V gene has CDR1 MGHRA and CDR2 YSYEKL. The CDR3 reads CASSQGEQGLIAKNIQYF. DNA of the CDR3: TGCGCCAGCAGCCAAGGGGAACAGGGGCTCATAGCCAAAAACATTCAGTACTTC.

This clone was counted a few times. The V call is TRBV10-2, the J call TRBJ1-1, with D maybe TRBD1 (5 bases). There are 15 residues in the CDR3. The V gene's germline CDR1 is WSHSY and CDR2 SAAADI. Trimming took 0 bases from V and 3 from J, leaving 11 bases between them. CDR3 DNA: TGCGCCAGCAGTGAGTCGAGGGACCTCTACACTGAAGCTTTCTTT. Translation: CASSESRDLYTEAFF.

V is TRBV15 and J is TRBJ2-2; TRBD2 aligns across 9 bases. The CDR3 runs 14 residues. Looked up from germline, CDR1 is LNHNV and CDR2 is YYDKDF (reference sequence). V trimming: 9 bases; J trimming: 2 bases; junction bases outside the gene matches: 4. In DNA, the CDR3 is TGTGCCACTGCGGGGGGGGGAAACACCGGGGAGCTGTTTTTT. This gives the protein CATAGGGNTGELFF.

The J gene is TRBJ1-4, the V gene TRBV2, with a weak D call TRBD1 (5 bases). The CDR3 totals 13 residues. CDR1 is SNHLY and CDR2 is FYNNEI in the germline V gene. The ends were cut back, 8 bases at V and 8 bases at J, with 15 bases in the middle. DNA for the CDR3: TGTGCCAGCGGGGAATTAGGGGCGGAAAAACTGTTTTTT. Residues: CASGELGAEKLFF.

This clone was counted a few times. This chain uses TRBV30 with TRBJ2-7, with 7 bases identical to TRBD2. Losses at the gene ends were 0 bases for V and 3 bases for J; bases not matched to a gene: 8. The germline CDR1 and CDR2 sequences are GTSNPN and SVGIG (reference sequence). The CDR3 is 15 amino acids. This chain's CDR3 is CAWSVPGRLGYEQYF. For the CDR3, the DNA is TGTGCCTGGAGTGTACCCGGGAGGCTTGGCTACGAGCAGTACTTC.

The chain employs TRBV7-6 and TRBJ2-1; D is unresolved. This CDR3 is built from 15 residues. CDR1 and CDR2 (germline): SGHVS, FNYEAQ. Trimming took off 5 bases at V and 7 bases at J, with 18 bases between the two ends. In DNA form, the CDR3 reads TGTGCCAGCAGCACCTCCCGGGTGTCGATGAATGAGCAGTTCTTC. This codes for CASSTSRVSMNEQFF.

V and J are TRBV6-1 and TRBJ2-3; D might be TRBD1 (5 bases). Germline assignment: CDR1 MNHNS and CDR2 SASEGT. The CDR3 is 14 residues long. Trimming removed 0 bases from V and 6 bases from J, with 10 bases in between. The CDR3 is CASSEAPGWDTQYF. The DNA of the CDR3 is TGTGCCAGCAGTGAAGCACCAGGGTGGGATACGCAGTATTTT.